The clone carrying this T cell receptor beta chain showed up just a few times. Ophthalmopathy patients had moderate-to-severe active disease, CAS ≥3, NOSPECS ≥4, and disease duration under 3 months. The sample originates from a study of T cells in Graves' hyperthyroidism and ophthalmopathy. There were TCR beta CDR3 regions amplified from RNA transcripts. The study used the HTBI primer set for a first-round RT-PCR of the TCR CDR3. TCRdb analysed the multiplex PCR reads with MiXCR anew, one entry per CDR3 protein. The data contain about 480,000 distinct CDR3 sequences, 20% to 25% of them singletons. Trimming shortened V by 3 bases and J by 9 bases, and 12 bases separated the two germline ends. CDR3 length: 13 amino acids. Per the germline V gene, CDR1 is LNHDA and CDR2 is SQIVND (reference sequence).

The V and J genes are TRBV19 and TRBJ2-4; a weak D match, TRBD2 (6 bases). Sequencing used blood. The TCR originated in a woman aged 70 to 79 with Graves' ophthalmopathy. The CDR3 region is CASSIGTVGIQYF. The DNA of the CDR3 is TGTGCCAGTAGTATTGGGACTGTTGGCATTCAGTACTTC.